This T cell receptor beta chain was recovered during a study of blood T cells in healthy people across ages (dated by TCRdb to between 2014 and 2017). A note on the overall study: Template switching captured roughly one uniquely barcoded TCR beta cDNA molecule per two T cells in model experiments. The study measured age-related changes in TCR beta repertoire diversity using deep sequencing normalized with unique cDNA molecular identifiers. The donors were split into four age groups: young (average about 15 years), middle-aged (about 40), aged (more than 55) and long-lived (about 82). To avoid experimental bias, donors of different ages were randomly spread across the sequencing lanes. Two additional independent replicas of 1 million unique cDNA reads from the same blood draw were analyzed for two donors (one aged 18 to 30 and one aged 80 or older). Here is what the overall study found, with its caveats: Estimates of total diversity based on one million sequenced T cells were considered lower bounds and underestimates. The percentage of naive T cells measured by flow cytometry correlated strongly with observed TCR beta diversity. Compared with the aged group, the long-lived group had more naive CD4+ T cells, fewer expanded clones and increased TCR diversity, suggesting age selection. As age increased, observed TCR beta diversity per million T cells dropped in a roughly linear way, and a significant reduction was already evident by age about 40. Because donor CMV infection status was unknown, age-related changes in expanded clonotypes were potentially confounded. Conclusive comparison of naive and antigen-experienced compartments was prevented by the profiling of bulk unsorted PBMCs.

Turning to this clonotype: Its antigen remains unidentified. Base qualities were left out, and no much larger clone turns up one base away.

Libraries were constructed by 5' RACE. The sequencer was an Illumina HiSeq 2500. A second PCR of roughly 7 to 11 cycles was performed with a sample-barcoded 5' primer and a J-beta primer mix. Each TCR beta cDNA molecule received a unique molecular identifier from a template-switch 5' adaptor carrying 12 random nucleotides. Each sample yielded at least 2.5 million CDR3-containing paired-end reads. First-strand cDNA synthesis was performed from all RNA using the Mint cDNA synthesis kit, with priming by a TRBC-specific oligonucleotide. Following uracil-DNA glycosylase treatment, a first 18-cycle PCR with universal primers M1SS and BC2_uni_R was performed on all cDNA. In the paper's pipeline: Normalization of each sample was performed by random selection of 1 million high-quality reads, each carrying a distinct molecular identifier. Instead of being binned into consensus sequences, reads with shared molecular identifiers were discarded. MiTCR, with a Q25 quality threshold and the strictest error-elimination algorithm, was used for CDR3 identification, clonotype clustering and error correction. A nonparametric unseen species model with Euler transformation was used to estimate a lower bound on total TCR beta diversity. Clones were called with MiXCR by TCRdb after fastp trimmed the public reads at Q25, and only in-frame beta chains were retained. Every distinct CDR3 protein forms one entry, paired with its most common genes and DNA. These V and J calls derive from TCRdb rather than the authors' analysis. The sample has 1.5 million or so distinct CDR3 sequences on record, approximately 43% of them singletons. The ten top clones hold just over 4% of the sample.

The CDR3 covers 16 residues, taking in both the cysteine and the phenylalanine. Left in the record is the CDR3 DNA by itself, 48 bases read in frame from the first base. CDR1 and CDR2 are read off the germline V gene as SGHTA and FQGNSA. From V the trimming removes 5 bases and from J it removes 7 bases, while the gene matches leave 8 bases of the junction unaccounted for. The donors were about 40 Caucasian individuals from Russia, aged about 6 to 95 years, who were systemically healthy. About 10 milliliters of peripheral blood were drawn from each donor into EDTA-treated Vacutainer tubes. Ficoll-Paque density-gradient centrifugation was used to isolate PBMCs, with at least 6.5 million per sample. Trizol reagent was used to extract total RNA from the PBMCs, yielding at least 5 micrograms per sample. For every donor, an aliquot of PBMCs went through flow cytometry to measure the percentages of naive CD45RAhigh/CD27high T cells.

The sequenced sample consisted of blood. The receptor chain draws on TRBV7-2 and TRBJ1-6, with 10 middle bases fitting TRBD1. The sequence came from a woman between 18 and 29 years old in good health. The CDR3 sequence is CASSPTGGFGNSPLHF. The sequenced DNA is TGTGCCAGCAGCCCGACAGGGGGCTTCGGAAATTCACCCCTCCACTTT.